This T cell receptor beta chain stems from a study of T cells in Graves' hyperthyroidism and ophthalmopathy. Looking at the study overall: Sampling of peripheral blood happened at initial diagnosis, prior to any treatment.

TCR beta CDR3 regions were amplified from RNA. First-round RT-PCR targeting the TCR CDR3 was performed with the HTBI primer set. TCRdb reanalysed the multiplex PCR reads using MiXCR and keeps one entry per CDR3 protein. The sample lists roughly 840,000 distinct CDR3 sequences, around 39% occurring once. This clonotype was counted a few times. What it binds is not known. The CDR3 runs 16 residues. V was clipped by 1 base and J by 0 bases; unmatched bases: 3. A patient was excluded if there was uncontrolled infection, other autoimmune disease, pregnancy or lactation. General study results and limits: Most thyroid-expanded clonotypes above 0.001 were also found in blood.

The sequencing sample was made of blood. V gene TRBV12-3 or TRBV12-4 combines with J gene TRBJ1-1; 9 nucleotides match TRBD1. The sequence was collected from a man aged 18 to 29 with Graves' hyperthyroidism. The CDR3 reads CASSLGQGGVNTEAFF. The DNA of the CDR3 is TGTGCCAGCAGTTTAGGACAGGGGGGGGTGAACACTGAAGCTTTCTTT.